Below, 5 T cell receptor beta chains from the same sample are listed, as sequenced in a study of T cells expressing NK-cell markers. Each CDR3 protein gets one entry in TCRdb, which reprocessed the 5' RACE reads and gives no DNA. The table for this sample gives hundreds of thousands of distinct CDR3 sequences. Specimen: blood T cells: a sorted CD56 or NKG2C T cell subset, CD4+ or CD8+ T cells, or bulk PBMC T cells (not recorded which). The receptor set was obtained from a woman between 18 and 75 years old in good health.

This chain links TRBV25-1 with TRBJ2-5; there is no DNA to check the TCRdb D call of TRBD2. This CDR3 has 18 amino acids. From germline, CDR1 is MGHDK and CDR2 SYGVNS. The CDR3 reads CASTLGGRTSGSVETQYF. Together with reference TRBV25-1 and TRBJ2-5, the CDR3 gives the full variable domain: EADIYQTPRYLVIGTGKKITLECSQTMGHDKMYWYQQDPGMELHLIHYSYGVNSTEKGDLSSESTVSRIRTEHFPLTLESARPSHTSQYLCASTLGGRTSGSVETQYFGPGTRLLVL.

The chain joins TRBV29-1 to TRBJ2-7; no DNA is available, so the TRBD2 call from TCRdb remains unchecked. The germline CDR1 and CDR2 sequences are SQVTM and ANQGSEA. The CDR3 spans 14 residues. CDR3 protein: CSVAKTSGPYEQYF.

The chain has TRBV10-3 and TRBJ1-1; there is no DNA to check the TCRdb D call of TRBD1. Germline V gene sequence: CDR1 ENHRY, CDR2 SYGVKD. The CDR3 contains 13 residues. This CDR3 is CASAGPPNTEAFF.

The rearrangement uses TRBV20-1 and TRBJ1-6; lacking DNA, the TRBD1 call made by TCRdb goes unchecked. Germline values: CDR1 DFQATT, CDR2 SNEGSKA (reference sequence). This CDR3 comprises 14 residues. The CDR3 protein is CSAWTGDGDSPLHF.

V is TRBV25-1 and J is TRBJ2-5; TCRdb lists TRBD1, though no DNA is available to test this call. CDR3 length: 16 amino acids. CDR1 and CDR2 (germline): MGHDK, SYGVNS. The CDR3: CASSEREKTAGETQYF. Full variable domain (outside the CDR3, taken from reference TRBV25-1 and TRBJ2-5): EADIYQTPRYLVIGTGKKITLECSQTMGHDKMYWYQQDPGMELHLIHYSYGVNSTEKGDLSSESTVSRIRTEHFPLTLESARPSHTSQYLCASSEREKTAGETQYFGPGTRLLVL.